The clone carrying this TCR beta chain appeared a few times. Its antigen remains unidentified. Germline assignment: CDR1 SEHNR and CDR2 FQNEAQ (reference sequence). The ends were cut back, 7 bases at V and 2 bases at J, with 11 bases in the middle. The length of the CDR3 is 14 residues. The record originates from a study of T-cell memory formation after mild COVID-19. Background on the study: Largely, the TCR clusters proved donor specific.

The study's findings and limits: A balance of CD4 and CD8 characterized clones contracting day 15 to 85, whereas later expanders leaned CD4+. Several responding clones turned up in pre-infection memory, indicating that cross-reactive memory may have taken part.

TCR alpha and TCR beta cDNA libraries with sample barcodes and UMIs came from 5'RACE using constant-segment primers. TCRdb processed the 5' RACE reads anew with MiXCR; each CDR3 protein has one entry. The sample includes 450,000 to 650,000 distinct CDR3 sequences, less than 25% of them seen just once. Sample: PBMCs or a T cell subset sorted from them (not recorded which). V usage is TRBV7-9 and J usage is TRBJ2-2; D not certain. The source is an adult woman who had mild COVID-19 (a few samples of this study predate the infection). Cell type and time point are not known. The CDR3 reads CASTPGLNTGELFF. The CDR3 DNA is TGTGCCAGCACCCCGGGCCTAAACACCGGGGAGCTGTTTTTT.